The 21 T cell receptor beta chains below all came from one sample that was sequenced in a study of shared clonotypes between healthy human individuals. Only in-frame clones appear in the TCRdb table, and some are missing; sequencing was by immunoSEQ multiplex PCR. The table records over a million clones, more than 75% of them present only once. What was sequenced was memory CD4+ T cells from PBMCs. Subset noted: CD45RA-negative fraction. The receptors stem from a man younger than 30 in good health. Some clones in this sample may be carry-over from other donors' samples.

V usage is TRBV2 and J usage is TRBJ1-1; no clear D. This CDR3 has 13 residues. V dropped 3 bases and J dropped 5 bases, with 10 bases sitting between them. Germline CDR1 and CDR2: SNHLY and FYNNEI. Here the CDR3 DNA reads TGTGCCAGCAGTGAGGCGGGGTTAACTGAAGCTTTCTTT. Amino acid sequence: CASSEAGLTEAFF.

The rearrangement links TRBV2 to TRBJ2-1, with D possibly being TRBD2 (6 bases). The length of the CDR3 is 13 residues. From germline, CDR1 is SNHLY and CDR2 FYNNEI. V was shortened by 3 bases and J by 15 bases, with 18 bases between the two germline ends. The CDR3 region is CASSEQVGLTWFF. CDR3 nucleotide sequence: TGTGCCAGCAGTGAGCAAGTTGGACTAACGTGGTTCTTC.

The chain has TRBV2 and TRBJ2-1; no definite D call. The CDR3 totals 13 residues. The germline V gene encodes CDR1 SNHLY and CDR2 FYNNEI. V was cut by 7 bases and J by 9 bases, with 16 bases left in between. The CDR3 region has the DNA TGTGCCAGCAACTCACGAGGAATCAGTGAGCAGTTCTTC. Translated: CASNSRGISEQFF.

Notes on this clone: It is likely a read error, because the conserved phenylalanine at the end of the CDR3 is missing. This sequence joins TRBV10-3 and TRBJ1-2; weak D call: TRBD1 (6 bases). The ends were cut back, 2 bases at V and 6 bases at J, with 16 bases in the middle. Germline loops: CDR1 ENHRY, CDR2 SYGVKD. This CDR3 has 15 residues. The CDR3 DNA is TGTGCCATCAGTGAGAATGGCGGGGGGGGGCATGGCTACACCCTC. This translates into CAISENGGGGHGYTL.

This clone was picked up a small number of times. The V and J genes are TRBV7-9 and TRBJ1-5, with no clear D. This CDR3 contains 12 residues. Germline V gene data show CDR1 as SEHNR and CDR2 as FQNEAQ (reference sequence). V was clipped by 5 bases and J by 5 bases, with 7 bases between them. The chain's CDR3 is CASSIDHQPQHF. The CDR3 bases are TGTGCCAGCAGCATAGATCATCAGCCCCAGCATTTT.

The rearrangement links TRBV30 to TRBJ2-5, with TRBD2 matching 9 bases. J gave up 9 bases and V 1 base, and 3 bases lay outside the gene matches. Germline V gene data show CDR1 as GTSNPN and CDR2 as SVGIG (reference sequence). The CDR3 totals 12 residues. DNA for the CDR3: TGTGCCTGGAGTGAGCGGGGGGTCGCCCAGTACTTC. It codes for CAWSERGVAQYF.

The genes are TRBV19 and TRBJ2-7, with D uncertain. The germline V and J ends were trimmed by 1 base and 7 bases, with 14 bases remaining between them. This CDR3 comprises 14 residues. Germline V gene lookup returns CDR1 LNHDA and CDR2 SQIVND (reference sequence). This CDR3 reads CASSIGGGSGEQYF. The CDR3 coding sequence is TGTGCCAGTAGTATAGGTGGCGGATCGGGTGAGCAGTACTTC.

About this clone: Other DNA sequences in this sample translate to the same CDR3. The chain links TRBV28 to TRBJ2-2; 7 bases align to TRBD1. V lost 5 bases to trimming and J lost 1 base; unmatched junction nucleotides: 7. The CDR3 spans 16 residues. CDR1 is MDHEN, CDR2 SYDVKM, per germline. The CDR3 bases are TGTGCCAGCAGTCCTCCGACAGGGCTGAACACCGGGGAGCTGTTTTTT. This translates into CASSPPTGLNTGELFF.

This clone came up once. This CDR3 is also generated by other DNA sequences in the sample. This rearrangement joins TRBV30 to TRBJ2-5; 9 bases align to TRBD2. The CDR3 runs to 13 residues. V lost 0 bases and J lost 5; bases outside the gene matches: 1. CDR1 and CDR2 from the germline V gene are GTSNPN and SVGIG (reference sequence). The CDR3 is CAWSVSGGETQYF. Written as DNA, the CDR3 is TGTGCCTGGAGTGTAAGCGGGGGGGAGACCCAGTACTTC.

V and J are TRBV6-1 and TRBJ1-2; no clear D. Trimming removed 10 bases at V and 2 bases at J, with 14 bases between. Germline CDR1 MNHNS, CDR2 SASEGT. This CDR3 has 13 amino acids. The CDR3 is CATAWTGNYGYTF. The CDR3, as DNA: TGTGCCACCGCCTGGACGGGCAACTATGGCTACACCTTC.

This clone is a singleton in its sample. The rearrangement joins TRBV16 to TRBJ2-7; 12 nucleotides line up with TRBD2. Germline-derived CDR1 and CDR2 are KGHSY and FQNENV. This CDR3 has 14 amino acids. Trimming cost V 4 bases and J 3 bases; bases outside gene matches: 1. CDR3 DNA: TGTGCCAGCAGCCTGACTAGCGGGAGCTACGAGCAGTACTTC. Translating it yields CASSLTSGSYEQYF.

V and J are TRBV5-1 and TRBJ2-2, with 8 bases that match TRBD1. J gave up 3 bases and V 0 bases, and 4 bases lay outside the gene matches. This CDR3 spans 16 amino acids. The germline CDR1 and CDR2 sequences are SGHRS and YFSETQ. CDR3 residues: CASSLVGQGDTGELFF. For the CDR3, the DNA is TGCGCCAGCAGCTTGGTAGGACAGGGTGACACCGGGGAGCTGTTTTTT.

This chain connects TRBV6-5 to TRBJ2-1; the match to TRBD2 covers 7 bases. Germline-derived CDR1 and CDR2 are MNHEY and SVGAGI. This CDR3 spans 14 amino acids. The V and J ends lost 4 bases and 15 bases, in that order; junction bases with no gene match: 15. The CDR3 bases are TGTGCCAGCAGTTCACCAGGGCGGGAGTCGGGACGGTTCTTC. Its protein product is CASSSPGRESGRFF.

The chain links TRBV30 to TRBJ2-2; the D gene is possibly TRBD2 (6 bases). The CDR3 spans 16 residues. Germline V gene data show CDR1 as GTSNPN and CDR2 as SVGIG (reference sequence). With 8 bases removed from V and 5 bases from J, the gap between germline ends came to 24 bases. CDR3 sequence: CAHKRGSSGRTGELFF. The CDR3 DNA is TGTGCCCATAAGAGAGGAAGTAGCGGACGGACCGGGGAGCTGTTTTTT.

The CDR3 sequence is CASSVIRDRGYEQYF. The CDR3 DNA reads as TGTGCCAGCAGCGTGATCCGGGACAGGGGATACGAGCAGTACTTC. The V call is TRBV11-2, the J call TRBJ2-7; 10 bases map to TRBD1. The CDR3 is 15 amino acids. Germline values: CDR1 SGHAT, CDR2 FQNNGV. V shed 5 bases and J 4 bases; nucleotides not matched to a gene: 8.

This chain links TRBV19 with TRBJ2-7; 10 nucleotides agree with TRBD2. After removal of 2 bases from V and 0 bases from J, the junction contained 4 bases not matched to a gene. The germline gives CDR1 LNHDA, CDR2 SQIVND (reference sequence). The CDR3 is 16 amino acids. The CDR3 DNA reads TGTGCCAGTAGTATAACTAGCGGGGCTAGCTCCTACGAGCAGTACTTC. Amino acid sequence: CASSITSGASSYEQYF.

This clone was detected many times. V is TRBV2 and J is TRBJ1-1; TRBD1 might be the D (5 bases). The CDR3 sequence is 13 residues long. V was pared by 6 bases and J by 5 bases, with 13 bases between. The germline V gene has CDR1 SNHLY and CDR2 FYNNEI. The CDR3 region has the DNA TGTGCCAGCAGGGGGACGGGGGTGACTGAAGCTTTCTTT. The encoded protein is CASRGTGVTEAFF.

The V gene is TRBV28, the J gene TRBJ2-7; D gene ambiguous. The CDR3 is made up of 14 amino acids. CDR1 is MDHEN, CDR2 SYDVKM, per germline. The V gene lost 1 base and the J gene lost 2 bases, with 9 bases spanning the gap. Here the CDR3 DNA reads TGTGCCAGCAGTTTATTCGGCGATGCCTACGAGCAGTACTTC. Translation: CASSLFGDAYEQYF.

CDR3 DNA: TGTGCCAGCACCCCCTTCAGGGATCAGCCCCAGCATTTT. Translation: CASTPFRDQPQHF. V gene TRBV6-1 combines with J gene TRBJ1-5, with a possible D match to TRBD1 (5 bases). V lost 7 bases to trimming and J lost 5 bases, with 12 bases between them. In germline, CDR1 is MNHNS, CDR2 SASEGT. This CDR3 is 13 amino acids long.

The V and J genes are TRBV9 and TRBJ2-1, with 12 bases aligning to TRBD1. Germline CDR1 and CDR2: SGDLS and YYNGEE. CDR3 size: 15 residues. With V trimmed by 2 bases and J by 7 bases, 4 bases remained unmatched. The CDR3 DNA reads TGTGCCAGCAGCGTTATGGGACAGGGGGCGAATGAGCAGTTCTTC. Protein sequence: CASSVMGQGANEQFF.

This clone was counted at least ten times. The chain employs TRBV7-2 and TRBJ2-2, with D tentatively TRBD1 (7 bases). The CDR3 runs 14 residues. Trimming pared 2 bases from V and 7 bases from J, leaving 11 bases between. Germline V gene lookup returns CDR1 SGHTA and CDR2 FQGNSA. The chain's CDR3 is CASSLPGGIGELFF. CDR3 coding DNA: TGTGCCAGCAGCTTACCAGGGGGGATCGGGGAGCTGTTTTTT.